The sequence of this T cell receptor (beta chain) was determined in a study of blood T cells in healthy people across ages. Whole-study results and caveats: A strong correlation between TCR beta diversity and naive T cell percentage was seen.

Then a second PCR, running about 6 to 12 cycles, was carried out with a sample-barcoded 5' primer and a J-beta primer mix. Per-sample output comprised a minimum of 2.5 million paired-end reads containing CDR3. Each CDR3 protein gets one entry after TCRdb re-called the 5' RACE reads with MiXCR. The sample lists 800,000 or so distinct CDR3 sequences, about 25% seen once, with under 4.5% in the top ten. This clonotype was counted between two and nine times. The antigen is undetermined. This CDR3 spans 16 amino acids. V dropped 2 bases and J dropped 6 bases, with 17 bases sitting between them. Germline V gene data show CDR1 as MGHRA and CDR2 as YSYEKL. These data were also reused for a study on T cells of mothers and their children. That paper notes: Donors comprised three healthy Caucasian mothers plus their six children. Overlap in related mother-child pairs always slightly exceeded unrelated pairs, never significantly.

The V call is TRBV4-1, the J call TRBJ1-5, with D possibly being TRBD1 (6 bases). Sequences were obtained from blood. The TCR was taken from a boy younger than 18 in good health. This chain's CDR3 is CASSQLGSRGGQPQHF. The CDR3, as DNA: TGCGCCAGCAGCCAATTGGGGTCCAGGGGTGGTCAGCCCCAGCATTTT.